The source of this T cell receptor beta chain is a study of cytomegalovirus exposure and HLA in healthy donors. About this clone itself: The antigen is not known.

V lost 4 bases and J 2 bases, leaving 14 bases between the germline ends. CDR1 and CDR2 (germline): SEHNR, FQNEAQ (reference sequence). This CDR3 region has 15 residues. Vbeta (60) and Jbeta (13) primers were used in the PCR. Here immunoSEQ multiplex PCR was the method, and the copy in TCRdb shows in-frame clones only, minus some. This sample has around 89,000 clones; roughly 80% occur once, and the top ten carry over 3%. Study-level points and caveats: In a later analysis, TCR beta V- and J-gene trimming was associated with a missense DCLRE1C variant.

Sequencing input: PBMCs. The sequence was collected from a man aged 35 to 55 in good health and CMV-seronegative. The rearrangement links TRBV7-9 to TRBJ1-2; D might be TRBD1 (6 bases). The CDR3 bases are TGTGCCAGCAGCTCCACCCTGGACAGCAACTATGGCTACACCTTC. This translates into CASSSTLDSNYGYTF.